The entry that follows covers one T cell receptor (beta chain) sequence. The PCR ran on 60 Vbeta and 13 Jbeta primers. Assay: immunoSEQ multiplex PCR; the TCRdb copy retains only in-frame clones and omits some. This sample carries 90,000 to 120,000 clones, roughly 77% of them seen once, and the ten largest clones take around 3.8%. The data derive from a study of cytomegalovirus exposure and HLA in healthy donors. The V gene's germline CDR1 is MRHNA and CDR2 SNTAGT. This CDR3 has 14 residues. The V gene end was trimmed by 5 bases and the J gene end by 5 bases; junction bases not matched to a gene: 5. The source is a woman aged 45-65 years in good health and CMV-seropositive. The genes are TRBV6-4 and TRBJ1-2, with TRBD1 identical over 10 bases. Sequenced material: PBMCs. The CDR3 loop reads CASSPGTGAYGYTF. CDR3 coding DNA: TGTGCCAGCAGTCCCGGGACAGGGGCGTATGGCTACACCTTC.